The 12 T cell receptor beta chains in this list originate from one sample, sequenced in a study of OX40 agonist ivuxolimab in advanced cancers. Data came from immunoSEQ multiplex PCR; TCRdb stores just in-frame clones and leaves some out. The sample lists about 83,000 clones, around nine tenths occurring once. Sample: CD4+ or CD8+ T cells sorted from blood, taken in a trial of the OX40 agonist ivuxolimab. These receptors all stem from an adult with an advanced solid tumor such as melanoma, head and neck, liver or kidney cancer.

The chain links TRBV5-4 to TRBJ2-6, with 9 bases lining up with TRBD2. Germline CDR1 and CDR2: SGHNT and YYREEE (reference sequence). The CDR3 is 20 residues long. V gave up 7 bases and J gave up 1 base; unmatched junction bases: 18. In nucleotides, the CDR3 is TGTGCCAGCCGTCTGGGGCGCGGGAGGGTACGAGGATCTGGGGCCAACGTCCTGACTTTC. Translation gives CASRLGRGRVRGSGANVLTF.

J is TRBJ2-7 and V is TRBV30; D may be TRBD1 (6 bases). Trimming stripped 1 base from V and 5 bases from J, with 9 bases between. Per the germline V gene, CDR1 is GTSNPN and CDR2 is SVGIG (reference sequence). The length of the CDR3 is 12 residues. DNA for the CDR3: TGTGCCTGGAGTGCGACAGGTCACGAGCAGTACTTC. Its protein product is CAWSATGHEQYF.

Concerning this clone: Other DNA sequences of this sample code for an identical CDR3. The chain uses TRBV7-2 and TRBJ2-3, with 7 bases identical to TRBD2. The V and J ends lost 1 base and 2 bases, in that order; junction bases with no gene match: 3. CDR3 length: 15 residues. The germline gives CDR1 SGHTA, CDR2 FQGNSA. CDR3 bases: TGTGCCAGCAGCTTAGGCGGGGGAGACACAGATACGCAGTATTTT. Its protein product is CASSLGGGDTDTQYF. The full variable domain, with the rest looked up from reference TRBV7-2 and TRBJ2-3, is GAGVSQSPSNKVTEKGKDVELRCDPISGHTALYWYRQSLGQGLEFLIYFQGNSAPDKSGLPSDRFSAERTGGSVSTLTIQRTQQEDSAVYLCASSLGGGDTDTQYFGPGTRLTVL.

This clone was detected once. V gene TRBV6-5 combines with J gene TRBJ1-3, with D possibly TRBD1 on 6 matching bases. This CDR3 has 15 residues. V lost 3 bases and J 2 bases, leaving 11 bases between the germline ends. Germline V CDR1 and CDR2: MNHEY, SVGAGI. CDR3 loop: CASSYQGLTGNTIYF. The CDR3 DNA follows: TGTGCCAGCAGTTATCAGGGGTTAACTGGAAACACCATATATTTT.

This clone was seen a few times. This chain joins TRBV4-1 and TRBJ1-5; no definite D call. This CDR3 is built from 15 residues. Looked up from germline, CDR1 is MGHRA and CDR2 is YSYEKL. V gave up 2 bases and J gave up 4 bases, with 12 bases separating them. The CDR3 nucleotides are TGCGCCAGCAGCCAAAGGGAGGGCAGAAATCAGCCCCAGCATTTT. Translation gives CASSQREGRNQPQHF.

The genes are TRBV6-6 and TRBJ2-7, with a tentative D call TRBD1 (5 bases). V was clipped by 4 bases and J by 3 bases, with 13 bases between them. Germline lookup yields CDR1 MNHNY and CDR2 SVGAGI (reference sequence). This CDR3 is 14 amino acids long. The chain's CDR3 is CASSSQGSIYEQYF. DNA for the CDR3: TGTGCCAGCAGTTCCCAGGGTAGTATCTACGAGCAGTACTTC.

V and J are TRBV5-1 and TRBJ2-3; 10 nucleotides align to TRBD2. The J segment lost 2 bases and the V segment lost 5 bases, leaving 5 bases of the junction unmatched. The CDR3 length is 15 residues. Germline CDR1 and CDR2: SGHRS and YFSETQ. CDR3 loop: CASSLAGGSTDTQYF. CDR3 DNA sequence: TGCGCCAGCAGTTTAGCGGGGGGTTCCACAGATACGCAGTATTTT. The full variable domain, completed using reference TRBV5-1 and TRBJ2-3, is KAGVTQTPRYLIKTRGQQVTLSCSPISGHRSVSWYQQTPGQGLQFLFEYFSETQRNKGNFPGRFSGRQFSNSRSEMNVSTLELGDSALYLCASSLAGGSTDTQYFGPGTRLTVL.

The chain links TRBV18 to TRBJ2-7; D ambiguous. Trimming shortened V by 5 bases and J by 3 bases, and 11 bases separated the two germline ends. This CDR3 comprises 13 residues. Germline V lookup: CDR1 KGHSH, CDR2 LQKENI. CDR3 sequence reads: CASSTDKNYEQYF. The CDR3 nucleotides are TGTGCCAGCTCAACAGACAAGAACTACGAGCAGTACTTC.

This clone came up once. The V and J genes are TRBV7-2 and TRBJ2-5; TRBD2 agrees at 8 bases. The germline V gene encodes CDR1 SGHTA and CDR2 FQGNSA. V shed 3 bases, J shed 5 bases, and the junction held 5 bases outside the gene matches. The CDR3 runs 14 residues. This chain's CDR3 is CASSFSSGSETQYF. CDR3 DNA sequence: TGTGCCAGCAGCTTCTCTAGCGGGTCGGAGACCCAGTACTTC.

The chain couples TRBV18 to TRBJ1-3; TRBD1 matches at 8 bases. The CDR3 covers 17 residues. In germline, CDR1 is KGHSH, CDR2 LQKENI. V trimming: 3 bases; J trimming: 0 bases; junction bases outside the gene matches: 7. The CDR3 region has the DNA TGTGCCAGCTCACCGTATCAGGGGGCCGACTCTGGAAACACCATATATTTT. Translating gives CASSPYQGADSGNTIYF.

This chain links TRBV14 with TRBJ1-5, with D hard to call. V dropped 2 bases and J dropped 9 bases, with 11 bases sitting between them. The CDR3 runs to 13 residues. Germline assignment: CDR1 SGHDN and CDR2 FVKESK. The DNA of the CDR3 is TGTGCCAGCAGCCAAACAGCCGGATCGCCCCAGCATTTT. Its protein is CASSQTAGSPQHF. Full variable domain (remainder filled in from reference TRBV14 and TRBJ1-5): EAGVTQFPSHSVIEKGQTVTLRCDPISGHDNLYWYRRVMGKEIKFLLHFVKESKQDESGMPNNRFLAERTGGTYSTLKVQPAELEDSGVYFCASSQTAGSPQHFGDGTRLSIL.

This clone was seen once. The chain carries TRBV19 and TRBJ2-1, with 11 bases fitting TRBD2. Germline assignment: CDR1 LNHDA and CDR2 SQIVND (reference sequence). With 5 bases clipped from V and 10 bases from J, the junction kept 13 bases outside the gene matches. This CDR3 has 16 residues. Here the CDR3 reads CASSPKTSGNPREQFF. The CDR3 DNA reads TGTGCCAGTAGTCCTAAGACTAGCGGGAATCCAAGGGAGCAGTTCTTC.